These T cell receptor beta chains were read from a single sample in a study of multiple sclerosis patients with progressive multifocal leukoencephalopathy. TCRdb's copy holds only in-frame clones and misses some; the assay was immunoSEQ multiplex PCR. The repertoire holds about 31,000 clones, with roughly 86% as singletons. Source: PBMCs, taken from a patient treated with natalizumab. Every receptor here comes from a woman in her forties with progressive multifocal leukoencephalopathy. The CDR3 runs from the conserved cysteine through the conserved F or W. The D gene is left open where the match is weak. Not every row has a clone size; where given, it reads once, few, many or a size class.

TGTGCCAGCAGCTCAAGAGTCGGGTTTGGATATAATTCACCCCTCCACTTT | CASSSRVGFGYNSPLHF | TRBV11-1 | . | TRBJ1-6 | .
TGTGCCAGCAGCTCAGACCCCGGGGAGCTGTTTTTT | CASSSDPGELFF | TRBV7-3 | . | TRBJ2-2 | .
TGCAGTGCTAGTTACCCCGATACGCAGTATTTT | CSASYPDTQYF | TRBV20-1 | . | TRBJ2-3 | .
TGCGCCAGCAGCCCAACTAGCCGAAACACCGGGGAGCTGTTTTTT | CASSPTSRNTGELFF | TRBV5-1 | . | TRBJ2-2 | .
TGTGCCTGGGGACAGGGGGGTATCACCGGGGAGCTGTTTTTT | CAWGQGGITGELFF | TRBV30 | . | TRBJ2-2 | TRBD1
TGTGCCAGCAGTTCCACCAGGGGGCGCTTCTATGGCTACACCTTC | CASSSTRGRFYGYTF | TRBV28 | . | TRBJ1-2 | TRBD1
TGTGCCAGCTCTGGCGGGGGGCTCTCCTACAATGAGCAGTTCTTC | CASSGGGLSYNEQFF | TRBV2 | . | TRBJ2-1 | TRBD2
TGCGCCAGCAGCGGTCCGGGACACCTTAACACTGAAGCTTTCTTT | CASSGPGHLNTEAFF | TRBV5-1 | . | TRBJ1-1 | .
TGTGCCAGCAGCGTAGATGATACGCAGTATTTT | CASSVDDTQYF | TRBV9 | few | TRBJ2-3 | .
TGTGCCAGCAGCACCCGTAGGGGGGACGAGCAGTACTTC | CASSTRRGDEQYF | TRBV11-2 | . | TRBJ2-7 | .
TGCAGCGTGGCCTCTGGGGCCAACGTCCTGACTTTC | CSVASGANVLTF | TRBV29-1 | . | TRBJ2-6 | .
TGTGCCAGCAGCTTAGGCTTGAGGGGCGGGGAGCTGTTTTTT | CASSLGLRGGELFF | TRBV7-9 | . | TRBJ2-2 | .
TGTGCCAGCAGCTTAGCGGGGCGCGGTAGTTCTGGAAACACCATATATTTT | CASSLAGRGSSGNTIYF | TRBV7-9 | few | TRBJ1-3 | .
TGCGCCAGCAGCCCACGACAGGGGACTAATGAAAAACTGTTTTTT | CASSPRQGTNEKLFF | TRBV5-1 | . | TRBJ1-4 | TRBD1
TGTGTCAGCAGTTTTAGCGGGGGAGGATCCGGGGAGCTGTTTTTT | CVSSFSGGGSGELFF | TRBV28 | . | TRBJ2-2 | TRBD2
TGTGCCAGCAGCTTAGAGACCCAGTACTTC | CASSLETQYF | TRBV6-6 | . | TRBJ2-5 | .
TGTGCCAGCAGCCCCGGGCAGGGCCAGCCCCAGCATTTT | CASSPGQGQPQHF | TRBV7-2 | . | TRBJ1-5 | .
TGTGCCAGCAGTTTGGACACAGGGGGGGTTCTTGAAGCTTTCTTT | CASSLDTGGVLEAFF | TRBV27 | once | TRBJ1-1 | TRBD1
TGCGCCAGCAGTGCCGTTTCAGCCATCCCCGAGGACACTGAAGCTTTCTTT | CASSAVSAIPEDTEAFF | TRBV10-1 | . | TRBJ1-1 | .
TGCGCCAGCAGCTTGCAAGGCAGGCTCACACCCCTCCACTTT | CASSLQGRLTPLHF | TRBV5-1 | . | TRBJ1-6 | .
TGTGCCAGAAGCTTACCTCCGGGGCAGGGTAGGGCCGGGGAGCTGTTTTTT | CARSLPPGQGRAGELFF | TRBV7-5 | . | TRBJ2-2 | .
TGTGCCAGCAGCCAATTTCAGTACTTC | CASSQFQYF | TRBV14 | . | TRBJ2-4 | .
TGTGCCAGCAGCTTAGGGACAGGGTCGGTTAGCTACGAGCAGTACTTC | CASSLGTGSVSYEQYF | TRBV7-9 | . | TRBJ2-7 | TRBD1
TGCGCCAGCAGCTTGGCCCAAGGACAGGGAGTTTCACCCCTCCACTTT | CASSLAQGQGVSPLHF | TRBV5-1 | . | TRBJ1-6 | TRBD1
TGTGCCAGCAGCTTGATGGGGGGTGGGCAGCCCCAGTATTTT | CASSLMGGGQPQYF | TRBV5-4 | . | TRBJ2-3 | .
TGCGCCAGCAGCCAAGATTTAGGGCTAGCGGGAGAGCAGGGTATTGAGCAGTTCTTC | CASSQDLGLAGEQGIEQFF | TRBV4-1 | . | TRBJ2-1 | TRBD2
TGTGCCAGTAGTATACTTAGTAGCGGTGAGCAGTTCTTC | CASSILSSGEQFF | TRBV19 | . | TRBJ2-1 | .
TGTGCCAGCAGCTTGGTCGGACAGGGTAGAAACATTCAGTACTTC | CASSLVGQGRNIQYF | TRBV5-4 | few | TRBJ2-4 | TRBD1
TGTGCCAGCAGCCCGAGGACAGGGGACACAGATACGCAGTATTTT | CASSPRTGDTDTQYF | TRBV9 | . | TRBJ2-3 | TRBD1
TGTGCCAGCAGCTTAGCGTGGTCCTCCGAGCAGTACTTC | CASSLAWSSEQYF | TRBV7-8 | . | TRBJ2-7 | .
TGTGCCAGCAGCTTGCAGGGGGCCAGAGATACGCAGTATTTT | CASSLQGARDTQYF | TRBV7-2 | . | TRBJ2-3 | TRBD1
TGTGCCAGCAGCGGGGAGGCAGGGGGGTTAGGCAATTCACCCCTCCACTTT | CASSGEAGGLGNSPLHF | TRBV9 | . | TRBJ1-6 | TRBD1
TGTGCCTGGAGTAGGTCTACCTACGAGCAGTACTTC | CAWSRSTYEQYF | TRBV30 | . | TRBJ2-7 | .
TGCGCCAGCAGCTTGGAGGGTGTAGGGCAGTTCTTC | CASSLEGVGQFF | TRBV5-1 | . | TRBJ2-1 | .
TGTGCCAGCAGCTTAGTCACGGTGCTAACCGGAAATGAGCAGTTCTTC | CASSLVTVLTGNEQFF | TRBV7-2 | . | TRBJ2-1 | .
TGTGCCTGGAGTGTGGGGGACGGGCTCCTGGGTTACGAGCAGTACTTC | CAWSVGDGLLGYEQYF | TRBV30 | . | TRBJ2-7 | .
TGTGCCAGCAGCTTGACTAGCGGGGGCTCCTACGAGCAGTACTTC | CASSLTSGGSYEQYF | TRBV7-2 | . | TRBJ2-7 | TRBD2
TGTGCCAGCAGCCCCGGGACCGACTACATGAACACTGAAGCTTTCTTT | CASSPGTDYMNTEAFF | TRBV7-6 | . | TRBJ1-1 | .
TGTGCCAGTAGTTTCGACAGGGAAGGAGGAAACACCATATATTTT | CASSFDREGGNTIYF | TRBV19 | once | TRBJ1-3 | TRBD1
TGCGCCAGCAGCCTGGGACACACTGAAGCTTTCTTT | CASSLGHTEAFF | TRBV5-1 | . | TRBJ1-1 | .